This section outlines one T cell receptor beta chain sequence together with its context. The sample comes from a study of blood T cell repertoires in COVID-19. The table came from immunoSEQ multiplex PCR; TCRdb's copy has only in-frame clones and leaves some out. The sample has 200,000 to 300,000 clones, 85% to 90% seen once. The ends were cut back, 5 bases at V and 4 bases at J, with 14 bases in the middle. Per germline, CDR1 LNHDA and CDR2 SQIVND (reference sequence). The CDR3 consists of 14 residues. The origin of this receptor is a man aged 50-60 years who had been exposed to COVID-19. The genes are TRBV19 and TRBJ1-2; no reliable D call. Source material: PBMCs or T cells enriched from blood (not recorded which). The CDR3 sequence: CASSLHQDSYGYTF. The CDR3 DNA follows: TGTGCCAGTAGTTTGCATCAGGATAGCTATGGCTACACCTTC.